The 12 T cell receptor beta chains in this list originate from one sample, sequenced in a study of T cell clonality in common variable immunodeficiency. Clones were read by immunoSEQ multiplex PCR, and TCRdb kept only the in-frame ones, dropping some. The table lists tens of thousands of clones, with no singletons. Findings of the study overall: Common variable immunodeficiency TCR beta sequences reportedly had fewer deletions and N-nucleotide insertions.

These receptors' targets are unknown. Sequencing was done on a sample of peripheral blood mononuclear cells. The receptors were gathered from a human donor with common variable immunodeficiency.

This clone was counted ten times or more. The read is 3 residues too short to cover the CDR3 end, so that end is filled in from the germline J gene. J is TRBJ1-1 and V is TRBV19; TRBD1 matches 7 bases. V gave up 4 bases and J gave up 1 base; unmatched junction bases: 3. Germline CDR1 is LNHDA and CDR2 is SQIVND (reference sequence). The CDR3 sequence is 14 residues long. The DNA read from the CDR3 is TGTGCCAGTAGTACCAGGGGGGCGAACACTGAA. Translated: CASSTRGANTE. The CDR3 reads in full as CASSTRGANTEAFF.

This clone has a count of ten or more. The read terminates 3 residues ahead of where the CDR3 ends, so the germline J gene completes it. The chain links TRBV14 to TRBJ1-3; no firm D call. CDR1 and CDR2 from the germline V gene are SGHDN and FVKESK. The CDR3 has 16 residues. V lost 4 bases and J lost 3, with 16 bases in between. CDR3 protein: CASSLSLGFGGNTIYF. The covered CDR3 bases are TGTGCCAGCAGCCTATCCTTGGGCTTCGGTGGAAACACC.

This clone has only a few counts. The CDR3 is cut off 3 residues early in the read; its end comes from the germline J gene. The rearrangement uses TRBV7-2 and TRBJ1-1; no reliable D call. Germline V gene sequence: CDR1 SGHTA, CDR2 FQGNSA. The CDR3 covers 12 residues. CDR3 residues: CASSSQRDLAFF. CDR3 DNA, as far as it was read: TGTGCCAGCAGCTCGCAGAGAGATCTT.

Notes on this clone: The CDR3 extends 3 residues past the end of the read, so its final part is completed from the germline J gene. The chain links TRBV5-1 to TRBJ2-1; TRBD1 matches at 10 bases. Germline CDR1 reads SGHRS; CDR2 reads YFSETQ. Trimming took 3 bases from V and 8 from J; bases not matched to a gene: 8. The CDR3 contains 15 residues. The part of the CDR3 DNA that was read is TGCGCCAGCAGCTACTCCGGGACAGGGGTTTATGAG. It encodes CASSYSGTGVYE. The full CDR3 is CASSYSGTGVYEQFF.

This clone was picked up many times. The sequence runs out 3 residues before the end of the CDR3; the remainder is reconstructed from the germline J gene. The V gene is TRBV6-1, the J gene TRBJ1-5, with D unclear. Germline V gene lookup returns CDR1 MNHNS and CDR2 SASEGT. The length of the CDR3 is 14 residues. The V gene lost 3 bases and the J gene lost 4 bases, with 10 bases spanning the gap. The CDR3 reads CASSDYGHNQPQHF. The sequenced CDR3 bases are TGTGCCAGCAGTGATTATGGCCATAATCAGCCC.

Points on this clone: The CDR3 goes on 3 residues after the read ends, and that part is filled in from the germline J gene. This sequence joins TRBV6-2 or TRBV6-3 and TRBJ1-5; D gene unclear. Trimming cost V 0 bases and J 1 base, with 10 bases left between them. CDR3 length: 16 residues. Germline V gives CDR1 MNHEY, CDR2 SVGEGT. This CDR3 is CASSYSRQASNQPQHF. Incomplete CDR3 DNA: TGTGCCAGCAGTTACTCCCGGCAGGCCAGCAATCAGCCC.

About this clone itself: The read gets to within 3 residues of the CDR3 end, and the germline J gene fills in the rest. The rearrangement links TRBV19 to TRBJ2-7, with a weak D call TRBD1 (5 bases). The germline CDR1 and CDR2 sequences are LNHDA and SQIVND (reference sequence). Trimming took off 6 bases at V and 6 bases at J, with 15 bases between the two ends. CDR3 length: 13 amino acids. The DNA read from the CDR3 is TGTGCCAGTAGAACTCAGGGATCGGGCGAG. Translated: CASRTQGSGE. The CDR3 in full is CASRTQGSGEQYF.

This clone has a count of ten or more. CDR3 bases read: TGTGCCAGCAGCCCACAAGAGACC. Its translation is CASSPQET. The whole CDR3 reads CASSPQETQYF. The chain couples TRBV28 to TRBJ2-5; no firm D call. The read ends 3 residues shy of where the CDR3 ends; the end is completed using the germline J gene. The V and J ends lost 6 bases and 2 bases respectively, with 4 bases between them. CDR1 is MDHEN and CDR2 is SYDVKM in the germline V gene. The CDR3 has 11 residues. The full variable domain, with the rest looked up from reference TRBV28 and TRBJ2-5, is DVKVTQSSRYLVKRTGEKVFLECVQDMDHENMFWYRQDPGLGLRLIYFSYDVKMKEKGDIPEGYSVSREKKERFSLILESASTNQTSMYLCASSPQETQYFGPGTRLLVL.

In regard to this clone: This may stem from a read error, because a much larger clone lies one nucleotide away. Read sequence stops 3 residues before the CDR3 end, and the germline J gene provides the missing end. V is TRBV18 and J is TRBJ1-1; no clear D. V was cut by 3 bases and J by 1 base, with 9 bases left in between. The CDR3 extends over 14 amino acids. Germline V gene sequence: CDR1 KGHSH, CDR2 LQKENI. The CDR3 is CASSPVAENTEAFF. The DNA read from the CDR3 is TGTGCCAGCTCACCGGTGGCAGAGAACACTGAA.

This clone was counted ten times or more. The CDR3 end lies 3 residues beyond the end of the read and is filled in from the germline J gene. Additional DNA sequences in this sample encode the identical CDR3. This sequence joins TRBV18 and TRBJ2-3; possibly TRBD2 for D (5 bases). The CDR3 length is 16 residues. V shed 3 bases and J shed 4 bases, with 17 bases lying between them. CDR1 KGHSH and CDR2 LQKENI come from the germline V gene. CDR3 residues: CASSPGSLLGSDTQYF. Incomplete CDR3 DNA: TGTGCCAGCTCACCCGGGTCCTTACTAGGTTCAGATACG.

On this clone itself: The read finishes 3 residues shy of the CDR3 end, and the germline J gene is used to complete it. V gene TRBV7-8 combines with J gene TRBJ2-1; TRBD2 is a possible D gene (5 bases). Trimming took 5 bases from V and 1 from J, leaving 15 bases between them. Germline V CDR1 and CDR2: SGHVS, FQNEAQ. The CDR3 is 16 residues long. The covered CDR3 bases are TGTGCCAGCAGCCCTTCGGGGAGCGTATCCTACAATGAG. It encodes CASSPSGSVSYNE. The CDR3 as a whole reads CASSPSGSVSYNEQFF.

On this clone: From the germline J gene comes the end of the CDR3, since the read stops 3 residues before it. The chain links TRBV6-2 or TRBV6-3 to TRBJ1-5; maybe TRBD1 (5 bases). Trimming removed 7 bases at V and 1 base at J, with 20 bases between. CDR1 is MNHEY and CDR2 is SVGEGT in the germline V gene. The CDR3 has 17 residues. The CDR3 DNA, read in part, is TGTGCCAGCACACATGATAGGGGAGGGGCGAGCAATCAGCCC. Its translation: CASTHDRGGASNQP. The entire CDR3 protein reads CASTHDRGGASNQPQHF.